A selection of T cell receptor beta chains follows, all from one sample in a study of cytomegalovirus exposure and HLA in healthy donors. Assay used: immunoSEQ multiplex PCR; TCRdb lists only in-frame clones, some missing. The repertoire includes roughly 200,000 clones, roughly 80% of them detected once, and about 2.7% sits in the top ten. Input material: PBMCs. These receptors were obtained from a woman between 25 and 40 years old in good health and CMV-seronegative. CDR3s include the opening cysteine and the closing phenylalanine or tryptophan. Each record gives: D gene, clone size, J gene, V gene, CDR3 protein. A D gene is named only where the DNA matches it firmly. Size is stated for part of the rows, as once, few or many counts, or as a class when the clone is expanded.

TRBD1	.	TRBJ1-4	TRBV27	CASSSSGQGGGEKLFF
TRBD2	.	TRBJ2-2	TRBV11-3	CASSLKIRGRDTGELFF
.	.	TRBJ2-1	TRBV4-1	CASSQLRNSRNEQFF
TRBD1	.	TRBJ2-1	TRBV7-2	CASSIRGYYNEQFF
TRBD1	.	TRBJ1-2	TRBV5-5	CASSLRTGDYGYTF
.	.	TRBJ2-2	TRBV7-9	CASSFPGLSGELFF
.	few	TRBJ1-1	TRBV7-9	CASSLGQGHTEAFF
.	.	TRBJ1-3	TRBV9	CASSDQGGGNTIYF
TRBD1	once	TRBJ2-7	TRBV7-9	CASSFWDRAFEQYF
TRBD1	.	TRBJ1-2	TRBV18	CASSPGDRVAGQNF
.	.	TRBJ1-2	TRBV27	CASSLSPGYGYTF
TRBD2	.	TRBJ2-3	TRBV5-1	CASSLGGGGDTQYF
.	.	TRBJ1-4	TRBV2	CASSDPPSGGVDEKLFF
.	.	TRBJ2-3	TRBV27	CASSLVGLATDTQYF
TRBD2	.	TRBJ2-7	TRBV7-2	CASSAGLAGGPRGNEQYF
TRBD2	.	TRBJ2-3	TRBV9	CASSVDGGSPTDTQYF
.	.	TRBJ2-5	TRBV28	CASSLFPGANQETQYF
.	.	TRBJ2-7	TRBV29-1	CSVLYYTEQYF
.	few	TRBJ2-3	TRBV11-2	CASSLFTMITDTQYF
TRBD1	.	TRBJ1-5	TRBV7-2	CASSLDRGQGRNQPQHF
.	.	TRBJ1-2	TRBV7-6	CASSNTGNYGYTF
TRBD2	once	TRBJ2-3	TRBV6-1	CASSSLSGLAEVF
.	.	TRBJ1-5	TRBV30	CAWRKPQGSADQPQHF